This T cell receptor beta chain was sequenced in a study of regulatory T cells in long-lasting Graves disease. Study conclusions and caveats: Sampling was limited to peripheral blood rather than thyroid tissue.

Assembly of TCR beta libraries relied on iRepertoire HTBI primers together with Arm-PCR of CDR3 regions. TCRdb itself ran the multiplex PCR reads through MiXCR, one entry per CDR3 protein. The sample yields about 470,000 distinct CDR3 sequences, around 21% seen once. Time point described: persistent/refractory GD, antithyroid drugs over 5 years with positive TRAb. The TCR library was prepared using RNA isolated from PBMCs. All patients originated from an endocrinology department located in Xi'an, China. Around 9 milliliters of peripheral blood were drawn into EDTA tubes. The trim removed 3 bases at V and 5 bases at J, leaving 4 bases unmatched. Looked up from germline, CDR1 is SNHLY and CDR2 is FYNNEI. This CDR3 has 15 residues. This clonotype was recorded many times. Its antigen is as yet unknown.

The gene calls are TRBV2 and TRBJ2-2; 9 nucleotides match TRBD1. The material was peripheral blood mononuclear cells (PBMCs), obtained when the disease was refractory, from a patient treated with antithyroid drugs. This receptor was obtained from a female donor with Graves disease. This CDR3 reads CASSEPGTGTGELFF. In nucleotides, the CDR3 is TGTGCCAGCAGTGAGCCCGGGACAGGGACCGGGGAGCTGTTTTTT.